The clone carrying this T cell receptor beta chain was counted many times. Its antigen is unknown. A second PCR of about 7 to 12 cycles used a sample-barcoded 5' primer and a J-beta primer mix. Every single cDNA molecule received a tag from a template-switch adaptor with 12 random nucleotides. TCRdb reanalysed the 5' RACE reads using MiXCR and keeps one entry per CDR3 protein. The sample has 1,100,000 or so distinct CDR3 sequences, around 45% seen once. Trimming took off 0 bases at V and 6 bases at J, with 16 bases between the two ends. The CDR3 length is 15 residues. Germline CDR1 is SGHRS and CDR2 is YFSETQ. The data were obtained in a study of blood T cells in healthy people across ages. Findings of the study overall: PBMCs left unsorted prevented a conclusive naive versus antigen-experienced comparison.

The source material was blood. The receptor comes from a woman aged 60-70 years in good health. The chain carries TRBV5-1 and TRBJ2-7, with a possible D match to TRBD2 (5 bases). The CDR3 sequence: CASSLGDLPRGEQYF. The CDR3 DNA sequence: TGCGCCAGCAGCTTGGGAGATCTCCCTCGGGGCGAGCAGTACTTC.